This T cell receptor beta chain was obtained from a study of breast tumors, draining lymph nodes, adjacent tissues. Study findings and constraints: Tumor and nontumor repertoires were significantly more similar in luminal-like than in basal-like breast cancer.

This CDR3 has 16 residues. Germline CDR1 is SEHNR and CDR2 is FQNEAQ (reference sequence). V shed 5 bases, J shed 2 bases, and the junction held 8 bases outside the gene matches. About this clonotype: Its matching antigen is unknown.

A single record per CDR3 protein comes from TCRdb applying MiXCR to the multiplex PCR reads. The sample contains about 180,000 distinct CDR3 sequences, 30% to 35% of which appear only once. Samples came from axillary lymph nodes draining the breast cancer. This TCR was sampled from a female donor with breast cancer. Some clones in this sample may be carry-over from other donors' samples. The V and J genes are TRBV7-9 and TRBJ2-3, with 9 nucleotides matching TRBD2. The specimen sequenced was axillary lymph node tissue. The CDR3 DNA reads TGTGCCAGCAGCCCCAGCGGGGGGCAGTACACAGATACGCAGTATTTT. This translates into CASSPSGGQYTDTQYF. Drawing the rest from reference TRBV7-9 and TRBJ2-3, the complete variable domain is DTGVSQNPRHKITKRGQNVTFRCDPISEHNRLYWYRQTLGQGPEFLTYFQNEAQLEKSRLLSDRFSAERPKGSFSTLEIQRTEQGDSAMYLCASSPSGGQYTDTQYFGPGTRLTVL.